This T cell receptor (beta chain) was captured by sequencing in a study of blood T cells in healthy people across ages. The CDR3 spans 17 residues. The V end lost 6 bases, the J end lost 1 base, and 21 bases lay between the germline ends. Germline CDR1 reads MNHEY; CDR2 reads SVGEGT. It was with a sample-barcoded 5' primer and a J-beta primer mix that a second PCR of about 6 to 11 cycles was run. MiXCR was run by TCRdb on the 5' RACE reads, yielding one entry per CDR3 protein. Among 650,000 to 950,000 distinct CDR3 sequences, about 42% were seen once, and the ten largest hold about a fifth. This clonotype has only a few counts. Samples each yielded at least 5 micrograms of total RNA.

The sequence was collected from a man aged 60 to 75 in good health. The genes are TRBV6-2 or TRBV6-3 and TRBJ1-2, with D tentatively TRBD1 (5 bases). Sequencing was carried out using blood. The CDR3 spells CASRTAGTSALNYGYTF. The CDR3 bases are TGTGCCAGCAGGACTGCCGGGACGTCAGCCCTTAACTATGGCTACACCTTC.